This TCR beta chain stems from a study of shared clonotypes between healthy human individuals. Turning to the study itself: Three CD4 naive, three CD4 memory, two CD8 naive and one CD8 memory plate were used per donor.

The donors, healthy adults who were HIV-negative, had experienced no recent acute infections or vaccinations. Nashville, Tennessee was home to all donors, each a Caucasian adult. The study ran the assay at deep level. The data were produced by immunoSEQ multiplex PCR, yet TCRdb's version contains in-frame clones alone and is incomplete. The data show about 110,000 clones, approximately 70% seen once. This clone was counted ten times or more. The CDR3 totals 13 residues. From germline, CDR1 is MNHNS and CDR2 SASEGT. This chain links TRBV6-1 with TRBJ2-2; possible D gene TRBD1, 6 bases. The material sequenced was memory CD8+ T cells sorted from blood. Subset indicated: CD45RO+ cells pooled with CCR7-negative TemRA cells. The receptor was derived from a woman aged 30 to 39 in good health. CDR3 sequence: CATQGIGTGELFF. Written as DNA, the CDR3 is TGTGCAACCCAGGGGATAGGCACCGGGGAGCTGTTTTTT.